One TCR beta chain is described in this entry. What it binds is not known. The source of the sample is a study of neurological immune-mediated disorders. Findings and caveats of the study: No expanded-clone CDR3 amino acid sequence recurred across subjects, suggesting private TCR-beta repertoires.

Trimming cost V 5 bases and J 4 bases, with 13 bases left between them. Germline V CDR1 and CDR2: MNHEY, SVGAGI. This CDR3 contains 14 residues. TCRdb recomputed calls from the 5' RACE reads with MiXCR, one row per CDR3 protein. The sample contains roughly 100,000 distinct CDR3 sequences, 10% to 11% of which appear only once. As to time point: longitudinal time-point 3. Stored at -80 C, 2 million PBMCs were the source of the unsorted libraries. The TCR was taken from a female donor with HTLV-1-associated myelopathy (HAM/TSP). The sequenced material came from PBMCs. The rearrangement joins TRBV6-5 to TRBJ2-3; no clear D gene. The CDR3 nucleotides are TGTGCCAGCAGTCAACAACGATCTTCAGATACGCAGTATTTT. Translating gives CASSQQRSSDTQYF.